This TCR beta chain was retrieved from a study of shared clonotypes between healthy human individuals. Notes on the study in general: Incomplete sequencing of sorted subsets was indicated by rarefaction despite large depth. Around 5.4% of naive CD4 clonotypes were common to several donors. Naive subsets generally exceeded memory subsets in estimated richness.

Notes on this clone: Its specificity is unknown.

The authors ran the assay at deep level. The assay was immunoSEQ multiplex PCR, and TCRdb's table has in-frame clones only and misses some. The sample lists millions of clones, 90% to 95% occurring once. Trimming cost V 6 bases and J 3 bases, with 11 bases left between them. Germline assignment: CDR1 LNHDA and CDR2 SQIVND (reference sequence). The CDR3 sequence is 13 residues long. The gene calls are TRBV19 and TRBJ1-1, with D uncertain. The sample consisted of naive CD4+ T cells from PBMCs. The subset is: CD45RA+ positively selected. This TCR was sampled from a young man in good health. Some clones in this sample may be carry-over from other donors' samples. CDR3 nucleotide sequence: TGTGCCAGTAGCACGGACGGAGACACTGAAGCTTTCTTT. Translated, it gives CASSTDGDTEAFF.